This T cell receptor beta chain was observed in a study of blood T cell repertoires in COVID-19. Study information: The United States, Italy and Spain supplied acute and convalescent COVID-19 samples. Sample material is recorded as cDNA or gDNA derived from T cells, B-cell-depleted T cells, or PBMCs.

V was clipped by 5 bases and J by 1 base; unmatched bases: 6. The length of the CDR3 is 16 residues. Germline V gene sequence: CDR1 SGHTA, CDR2 FQGNSA. As handled by the study authors: Quantification of nucleated cells was approximated via reference gene primer amplification. The data were produced by immunoSEQ multiplex PCR, yet TCRdb's version contains in-frame clones alone and is incomplete. The D gene and trimming were derived from the DNA, and the V and J assignments and clone size from that table. The table includes almost 55,000 clones, 84% detected once. The specimen sequenced was peripheral blood. The chain is built from TRBV7-2 and TRBJ2-2, with TRBD2 matching 8 bases. The sequence derives from a man between 50 and 59 years old with acute or convalescent COVID-19. CDR3 DNA sequence: TGTGCCAGCAGCCCCCTAGCGGGTGGGAACACCGGGGAGCTGTTTTTT. This sequence encodes CASSPLAGGNTGELFF.